These T cell receptor beta chains were read from a single sample in a study of blood T cells in healthy people across ages. TCRdb reprocessed the 5' RACE reads with MiXCR, giving one entry per CDR3 protein. The table shows approximately 2,000,000 distinct CDR3 sequences, with roughly two fifths occurring only once. Sequencing was done on a sample of blood. The receptors derive from a human donor in good health. The CDR3 runs from the conserved cysteine through the conserved F or W. D genes are given only for firm matches. Clone size is shown for a subset of rows, as once, few, many or a class of expanded clone.

>TRBV6-2/TRBV6-3|TRBJ1-2|-|-
TGTGCCAGCACCTTCGGACAGCTCTACTATGGCTACACCTTC
CASTFGQLYYGYTF
>TRBV25-1|TRBJ2-1|-|-
TGTGCCAGCAGTGAATACTTTCCCGACGGAAGCTCCTACAATGAGCAGTTCTTC
CASSEYFPDGSSYNEQFF
>TRBV7-6|TRBJ2-7|-|-
TGTGCCAGCAGCCGGGGTTCGGGGGCCCACTACGAGCAGTACTTC
CASSRGSGAHYEQYF
>TRBV3-1|TRBJ1-2|-|-
TGTGCCAGCAGCCAAGTCCCAATTTATGGCTACACCTTC
CASSQVPIYGYTF
>TRBV30|TRBJ2-1|-|-
TGTGCCTGGAGTGTGGGGCGGAATGAGCAGTTCTTC
CAWSVGRNEQFF
>TRBV6-1|TRBJ1-4|TRBD1|once
TGTGCCAGCAGTGAAGCGCTGGGACAGGTAAATGAAAAACTGTTTTTT
CASSEALGQVNEKLFF
>TRBV12-3/TRBV12-4|TRBJ2-5|-|few
TGTGCCAGCAGTTCCGAGTGGAGGGTGGAGACCCAGTACTTC
CASSSEWRVETQYF
>TRBV12-3/TRBV12-4|TRBJ2-7|TRBD1|-
TGTGCCAGCAGCCCCCACGGACAGGGTGCGTACTCCTACGAGCAGTACTTC
CASSPHGQGAYSYEQYF
>TRBV11-2|TRBJ2-5|-|-
TGTGCCAGCAGCTACCCGCCGGGAGAGACCCAGTACTTC
CASSYPPGETQYF
>TRBV7-3|TRBJ1-1|-|-
TGTGCCAGCAGCTTATCAGCTATGGCTGAAGCTTTCTTT
CASSLSAMAEAFF
>TRBV19|TRBJ1-5|-|-
TGTGCCGTTTCCGTAGCAGCTTACAATCAGCCCCAGCATTTT
CAVSVAAYNQPQHF
>TRBV4-1|TRBJ1-5|-|-
TGCGCCAGCAGCCAAGATGACATAAGTCAGCCCCAGCATTTT
CASSQDDISQPQHF
>TRBV7-9|TRBJ1-2|-|-
TGTGCCAGCAGCCGACTTCAAGACTCTTCCTATGGCTACACCTTC
CASSRLQDSSYGYTF
>TRBV20-1|TRBJ2-1|TRBD2|few
TGCAGTGCTAGAAGCGGGGGCCTCCCATCGAAATACAATGAGCAGTTCTTC
CSARSGGLPSKYNEQFF
>TRBV5-1|TRBJ1-1|-|-
TGCGCCAGCACCCTGAGACCAAACACTGAAGCTTTCTTT
CASTLRPNTEAFF
>TRBV7-2|TRBJ1-5|-|-
TGTGCCAGCAGTTCAAGGTACGGAGAAAATCAGCCCCAGCATTTT
CASSSRYGENQPQHF
>TRBV12-3/TRBV12-4|TRBJ2-3|-|few
TGTGCCAGCAGTTTTACCCCCAGGCCCACCCAAGACACAGATACGCAGTATTTT
CASSFTPRPTQDTDTQYF
>TRBV7-9|TRBJ2-7|-|-
TGTGCCAGCAGCTCCTATCGACAGGTCTCCTACGAGCAGTACTTC
CASSSYRQVSYEQYF
>TRBV7-9|TRBJ1-1|-|-
TGTGCCAGCAGCGTCGACAGGATAGAAGCTTTCTTT
CASSVDRIEAFF
>TRBV7-9|TRBJ1-2|TRBD1|few
TGTGCCAGCAGCGTGCGGACAGGGGACCTATATGGCTACACCTTC
CASSVRTGDLYGYTF
>TRBV10-3|TRBJ1-1|-|few
TGTGCCATCAGTGAGTCTGGCTCGCCAGATGAAGCTTTCTTT
CAISESGSPDEAFF
>TRBV20-1|TRBJ2-1|-|few
TGCAGTGCTCCGCCCCTGACCGACGAGCAGTTCTTC
CSAPPLTDEQFF
>TRBV6-2/TRBV6-3|TRBJ2-7|TRBD2|once
TGTGCCAGCAGTCTGACTAGCTTGACGGGCGAGCAGTACTTC
CASSLTSLTGEQYF
>TRBV6-5|TRBJ1-3|-|-
TGTGCCAGCAGACCCGCACAGTTCTCTGGAAACACCATATATTTT
CASRPAQFSGNTIYF
>TRBV6-1|TRBJ2-5|-|-
TGTGCCAGCAGTGACTTTGCGCAACAAGAGACCCAGTACTTC
CASSDFAQQETQYF
>TRBV12-3/TRBV12-4|TRBJ2-3|-|-
TGTGCCAGCAGTTCGGTTATGCGGCGGGGTACGCAGTATTTT
CASSSVMRRGTQYF
>TRBV20-1|TRBJ1-2|-|-
TGCAGTGCTTGGACGGCGGGAACCGGCGATGGCTACACCTTC
CSAWTAGTGDGYTF
>TRBV5-1|TRBJ2-1|-|-
TGCGCCAGCAGCCTCACGAATAACAATGAGCAGTTCTTC
CASSLTNNNEQFF
>TRBV5-1|TRBJ1-1|-|-
TGCGCCAGCAGCCTAAAAACGACAGCCGTGAACACTGAAGCTTTCTTT
CASSLKTTAVNTEAFF
>TRBV2|TRBJ1-6|TRBD1|-
TGTGCCAGCAGTGTGGGGACAGCCGATTCACCCCTCCACTTT
CASSVGTADSPLHF
>TRBV24-1|TRBJ2-7|-|-
TGTGCCACCAGTGATATCCGGGGCTACGAGCAGTACTTC
CATSDIRGYEQYF
>TRBV4-1|TRBJ2-7|TRBD1|-
TGCGCCAGCAGCCAGTTGACAGGGGGCATCCACGAGCAGTACTTC
CASSQLTGGIHEQYF
>TRBV6-1|TRBJ1-4|-|-
TGTGCCAGCAGTGAGTTCCATTCTGAAAAACTGTTTTTT
CASSEFHSEKLFF
>TRBV7-2|TRBJ1-1|-|-
TGTGCCAGCACCCCTCAGGGGAACATGAACACTGAAGCTTTCTTT
CASTPQGNMNTEAFF
>TRBV15|TRBJ1-4|-|-
TGTGCCACCAGCCGAACAGTTGGAAAACTGTTTTTT
CATSRTVGKLFF
>TRBV15|TRBJ2-5|-|-
TGTGCCACCAGCAGTGACGGGGTGGAGACCCAGTACTTC
CATSSDGVETQYF
>TRBV19|TRBJ2-3|-|-
TGTGCCACCCGGCAGGTTTCTAGCACAGATACGCAGTATTTT
CATRQVSSTDTQYF
>TRBV12-3/TRBV12-4|TRBJ1-1|-|-
TGTGCCAGCAGCCCCATGGGGATGAACACTGAAGCTTTCTTT
CASSPMGMNTEAFF
>TRBV7-9|TRBJ1-2|-|few
TGTGCCGGCATGCAGGACGTAGGGGTGGACGATGGCTACACCTTC
CAGMQDVGVDDGYTF
>TRBV11-2|TRBJ2-7|TRBD1|few
TGTGCCAGCAGCTTGACAGGGACGTATCCGGTCCCCGAGCAGTACTTC
CASSLTGTYPVPEQYF
>TRBV6-1|TRBJ1-2|-|-
TGTGCCAGCAGTGAACCTCCGAACTATAGCTACACCTTC
CASSEPPNYSYTF
>TRBV5-1|TRBJ1-2|TRBD1|-
TGCGCCAGCAGCCAGGGACAGGGGGCCTCTGGCTACACCTTC
CASSQGQGASGYTF
>TRBV7-9|TRBJ2-5|TRBD1|-
TGTGCCAGCAGCCCACGGGGGACAGGGGATGAGACCCAGTACTTC
CASSPRGTGDETQYF
>TRBV29-1|TRBJ2-7|TRBD1|few
TGCAGCGTTGAAGATCCCGTGACAGGGGGCGATGAGCAGTACTTC
CSVEDPVTGGDEQYF
>TRBV7-2|TRBJ2-5|TRBD2|few
TGTGCCAGCCAGCGGGGGAGAGAGCAGTACTTC
CASQRGREQYF
>TRBV4-1|TRBJ2-2|TRBD1|-
TGCGCCAGCAGCCAACCCGACAGGGGCGACGGGGAGCTGTTTTTT
CASSQPDRGDGELFF
>TRBV10-3|TRBJ1-2|-|-
TGTGCCACCCGACCGGACGGTCCTGGCTACACCTTC
CATRPDGPGYTF
>TRBV4-3|TRBJ1-4|-|-
TGCGCCAGCAGCCTTGAGGGAGAAGGTCCCTATGAAAAACTGTTTTTT
CASSLEGEGPYEKLFF
>TRBV21-1|TRBJ2-7|-|-
TGTGCCAGCAGCATAAAACAGGGGGTAATATCGTACGAGCAGTACTTC
CASSIKQGVISYEQYF
>TRBV4-2|TRBJ2-1|-|few
TGTGCCAGCAGCCCCACCCACGCGGATAACTACAATGAGCAGTTCTTC
CASSPTHADNYNEQFF
>TRBV12-3/TRBV12-4|TRBJ1-1|-|-
TGTGCCACCAGAGCTGGGATGAGCGCTGAAGCTTTCTTT
CATRAGMSAEAFF
>TRBV7-2|TRBJ1-3|-|-
TGTGCCAGCAGCTCCTACGCGCAGGACACCATATATTTT
CASSSYAQDTIYF
>TRBV7-8|TRBJ2-7|-|-
TGTGCCAGCAGCTTAAGTCAGGTACCGTCCTACGAGCAGTACTTC
CASSLSQVPSYEQYF
>TRBV2|TRBJ1-2|TRBD1|-
TGTGCCAGCAGGAGAGGGGGACAGGGTAATGGCTACACCTTC
CASRRGGQGNGYTF
>TRBV12-3/TRBV12-4|TRBJ1-3|-|-
TGTGCCAGCAGTTTAAGGGTTCCCTCTGGAAACACCATATATTTT
CASSLRVPSGNTIYF
>TRBV7-2|TRBJ2-7|-|-
TGTGCCAGCAGCTCCTTCATGGGCGTCGAGCAGTACTTC
CASSSFMGVEQYF
>TRBV5-4|TRBJ2-5|TRBD2|few
TGTGCCAGCAGCACTGGACTAGCGGGGTATGAGACCCAGTACTTC
CASSTGLAGYETQYF
>TRBV7-2|TRBJ2-5|-|-
TGTGCCAGCAGCTTAGCGTCAGGGCCAAAAGAGACCCAGTACTTC
CASSLASGPKETQYF
>TRBV20-1|TRBJ2-1|-|few
TGCAGTGCTAGTGGTAGCTGGGGATACAATGAGCAGTTCTTC
CSASGSWGYNEQFF
>TRBV4-1|TRBJ2-3|TRBD1|few
TGCGCCAGCAGCCGCCGACAGGGGGAAGATACGCAGTATTTT
CASSRRQGEDTQYF